This TCR beta chain was profiled in a study of cytomegalovirus exposure and HLA in healthy donors. Study-wide results and caveats: A missense variant in DCLRE1C was later tied to TCR beta V- and J-gene trimming.

The CDR3 spans 13 residues. CDR1 is MNHNY and CDR2 is SVGAGI in the germline V gene (reference sequence). The V end was cut by 7 bases, the J end by 7 bases, with 13 bases between. The donors gave bone marrow, and they were healthy. On this clone itself: The antigen is unknown.

Both 60 Vbeta primers and 13 Jbeta primers went into the PCR. Measured with immunoSEQ multiplex PCR; TCRdb has only the in-frame clones, and not every one. The data show about 130,000 clones, 65% to 90% seen once. Sequenced material: PBMCs. V is TRBV6-6 and J is TRBJ2-2; D may be TRBD2 (6 bases). The receptor's source is a young man in good health and CMV-seronegative. The CDR3 reads CASTPTEGGELFF. CDR3 DNA: TGTGCCAGCACCCCTACGGAGGGCGGGGAGCTGTTTTTT.